These 5 T cell receptor beta chains came from one sample sequenced in a study of response to subunit inactivated influenza vaccine. One entry per CDR3 protein results from TCRdb running MiXCR on the RT-PCR reads. The repertoire has about 540,000 distinct CDR3 sequences, 20% to 25% of them found once; the top ten carry 2.8%. These sequences were also reported in another study, on T cells expressing NK-cell markers. This second report adds: For TCR beta, cDNA was produced by 5'RACE template switching with UMIs.

Sample: CD4+ T cells sorted from PBMCs, taken less than 13 days after vaccination. All receptors come from a middle-aged man who received an inactivated influenza vaccine.

V is TRBV7-2 and J is TRBJ2-1; D remains unclear. Trimming removed 0 bases at V and 4 bases at J, with 10 bases between. Germline V lookup: CDR1 SGHTA, CDR2 FQGNSA. The CDR3 is made up of 15 amino acids. In nucleotides, the CDR3 is TGTGCCAGCAGCTTAGCGACAAGTTTGTACAATGAGCAGTTCTTC. Protein sequence: CASSLATSLYNEQFF.

Only a few counts were recorded for this clonotype. This sequence joins TRBV5-1 and TRBJ2-7; D may be TRBD1 (7 bases). Germline CDR1 reads SGHRS; CDR2 reads YFSETQ. Trimming pared 0 bases from V and 0 bases from J, leaving 16 bases between. The CDR3 contains 17 residues. DNA of the CDR3: TGCGCCAGCAGCTTGGACAGGGGAGGAACATTCTCCTACGAGCAGTACTTC. Amino acids: CASSLDRGGTFSYEQYF.

J is TRBJ2-3 and V is TRBV7-9; weak D call: TRBD2 (5 bases). There are 13 residues in the CDR3. Trimming stripped 5 bases from V and 3 bases from J, with 9 bases between. Germline loops: CDR1 SEHNR, CDR2 FQNEAQ (reference sequence). The CDR3 DNA follows: TGTGCCAGCAGCCAAACGGGGACAGATACGCAGTATTTT. This translates into CASSQTGTDTQYF.

This clonotype has just a few counts. This chain joins TRBV29-1 and TRBJ2-7; 13 positions agree with TRBD2. The CDR3 is 13 amino acids. Germline CDR1 reads SQVTM; CDR2 reads ANQGSEA. V lost 7 bases to trimming and J lost 7 bases; unmatched junction nucleotides: 7. The CDR3 sequence is CSAGLAGAEEQYF. The CDR3 region has the DNA TGCAGCGCTGGACTAGCGGGAGCTGAAGAGCAGTACTTC.

A single count supports this clonotype. The gene calls are TRBV7-7 and TRBJ2-5; D is uncertain. Germline lookup yields CDR1 SSHAT and CDR2 FNYEAQ (reference sequence). The CDR3 has 16 amino acids. V dropped 5 bases and J dropped 0 bases, with 16 bases sitting between them. The DNA of the CDR3 is TGTGCCAGCAGCCCGGGCCAGGTGGGCCACCAAGAGACCCAGTACTTC. It encodes CASSPGQVGHQETQYF.